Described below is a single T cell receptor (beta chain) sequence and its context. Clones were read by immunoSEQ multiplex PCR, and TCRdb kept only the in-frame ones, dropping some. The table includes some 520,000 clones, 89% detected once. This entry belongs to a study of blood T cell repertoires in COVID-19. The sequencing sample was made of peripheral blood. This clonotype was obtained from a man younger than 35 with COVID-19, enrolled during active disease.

CDR3 in amino acids: CASSHTGVGTNEQFF. The CDR3 region has the DNA TGTGCCAGCAGCCATACAGGGGTAGGAACCAATGAGCAGTTCTTC. This chain connects TRBV6-5 to TRBJ2-1, with 7 bases identical to TRBD1. The germline V gene encodes CDR1 MNHEY and CDR2 SVGAGI. Trimming cost V 6 bases and J 6 bases; bases outside gene matches: 11. The CDR3 is 15 amino acids.